This T cell receptor beta chain was identified in a study of Ad26.COV2.S vaccination and SARS-CoV-2 variants. Study-wide results and caveats: Vaccinated individuals (as opposed to placebo recipients) had higher spike-specific TCR breadth. TCR breadth and depth analyses may have underestimated total T cell responses.

In its sample, this clone was seen a few times. Its target is not known. The length of the CDR3 is 16 residues. Per germline, CDR1 LGHDT and CDR2 YNNKEL (reference sequence). Trimming stripped 0 bases from V and 3 bases from J, with 12 bases between. Treatment reported: 19 received Ad26.COV2.S at low or high dose, single or two shots; about 5 received placebo; per-sample allocation not given. Collection of the samples took place on day 63 after the first injection of vaccine or placebo. Profiling relied on immunoSEQ multiplex PCR, and the TCRdb table lists in-frame clones only, not all of them. The sample contains about 350,000 clones, around 89% of which appear only once.

This receptor was taken from a person aged 18-60 years who received the Ad26.COV2.S COVID-19 vaccine or a placebo. The sequences come from peripheral blood, collected in a trial of Ad26.COV2.S vaccine versus placebo. The V call is TRBV3-1 (or the pseudogene TRBV3-2), the J call TRBJ1-5; no clear D. CDR3 protein: CASSQDWKGFNQPQHF. DNA of the CDR3: TGTGCCAGCAGCCAAGATTGGAAGGGTTTCAATCAGCCCCAGCATTTT.